Following are 10 T cell receptor beta chains from one sample sequenced in a study of blood T cell repertoires in COVID-19. Produced via immunoSEQ multiplex PCR; TCRdb's table is partial and in-frame only. Of some 170,000 clones listed, 84% are singletons. Sequences were obtained from PBMCs or T cells enriched from blood (not recorded which). The receptors were gathered from a man in his forties or fifties who had recovered from COVID-19.

The chain links TRBV7-9 to TRBJ2-5, with D maybe TRBD1 (6 bases). This CDR3 is built from 19 residues. The germline CDR1 and CDR2 sequences are SEHNR and FQNEAQ (reference sequence). V lost 5 bases and J 1 base, leaving 26 bases between the germline ends. The CDR3 DNA sequence: TGTGCCAGCAGCCCCGGCGGCAGGGGCCGTCTGGGGGTCCAAGAGACCCAGTACTTC. It yields the protein CASSPGGRGRLGVQETQYF.

This clone was seen many times. The J gene is TRBJ2-7, the V gene TRBV30; tentative D call: TRBD1 (6 bases). The CDR3 covers 13 residues. Germline V CDR1 and CDR2: GTSNPN, SVGIG (reference sequence). V lost 3 bases to trimming and J lost 5 bases, with 14 bases between them. The chain's CDR3 is CAWRRAGADEQYF. Here the CDR3 DNA reads TGTGCCTGGAGAAGAGCAGGGGCTGACGAGCAGTACTTC.

This clone appeared once. The chain is built from TRBV5-4 and TRBJ1-1; no clear D gene. V gave up 1 base and J gave up 0 bases, with 10 bases separating them. Germline V lookup: CDR1 SGHNT, CDR2 YYREEE (reference sequence). This CDR3 comprises 15 residues. CDR3 sequence reads: CASSLHPEMNTEAFF. The CDR3 DNA follows: TGTGCCAGCAGCTTGCACCCGGAGATGAACACTGAAGCTTTCTTT.

This clone has just a few counts. J is TRBJ2-5 and V is TRBV30; D may be TRBD2 (6 bases). V dropped 3 bases and J dropped 2 bases, with 10 bases sitting between them. Germline V lookup: CDR1 GTSNPN, CDR2 SVGIG (reference sequence). This CDR3 has 13 residues. This CDR3 is CAWRKLAQETQYF. CDR3 in DNA: TGTGCCTGGAGGAAACTAGCACAAGAGACCCAGTACTTC.

V and J are TRBV2 and TRBJ1-5, with 7 bases matching TRBD1. The germline gives CDR1 SNHLY, CDR2 FYNNEI. The V and J ends lost 6 bases and 3 bases, in that order; junction bases with no gene match: 17. The CDR3 loop spans 18 amino acids. CDR3 sequence reads: CASRGAQGTVVVNQPQHF. CDR3 DNA sequence: TGTGCCAGCAGAGGGGCCCAAGGGACAGTCGTTGTCAATCAGCCCCAGCATTTT.

The chain is built from TRBV30 and TRBJ2-7, with no clear D. Germline V gives CDR1 GTSNPN, CDR2 SVGIG (reference sequence). Trimming left V 2 bases short and J 3 bases short, with 14 bases between. This CDR3 is 14 amino acids long. The CDR3 here is CAWSLGSSFYEQYF. The DNA for the CDR3 is TGTGCCTGGAGTCTGGGCTCGAGTTTCTACGAGCAGTACTTC.

The CDR3 loop is CASSGTSRYEQYF. DNA of the CDR3: TGCGCCAGCTCCGGGACAAGCCGTTACGAGCAGTACTTC. The chain has TRBV5-1 and TRBJ2-7; TRBD1 is a possible D gene (6 bases). Deletions cut 7 bases from V and 4 bases from J, with 15 bases between. In germline, CDR1 is SGHRS, CDR2 YFSETQ. This CDR3 contains 13 residues.

The rearrangement links TRBV18 to TRBJ1-2; D perhaps matches TRBD1 (6 bases). The CDR3 runs to 18 residues. Per the germline V gene, CDR1 is KGHSH and CDR2 is LQKENI. Between the trimmed V and J ends, which lost 1 base and 0 bases, there was a span of 18 bases. The CDR3 nucleotides are TGTGCCAGCTCACCACTAGGACAGCCAGCGAAAGCTAACTATGGCTACACCTTC. It codes for CASSPLGQPAKANYGYTF.

The chain is built from TRBV30 and TRBJ1-5; D is perhaps TRBD1 (6 bases). Germline V gives CDR1 GTSNPN, CDR2 SVGIG (reference sequence). The CDR3 is 15 amino acids. V was shortened by 3 bases and J by 2 bases, with 14 bases between the two germline ends. Written as DNA, the CDR3 is TGTGCCTGGAGACAGGGTTCTCGGGGCAATCAGCCCCAGCATTTT. As protein: CAWRQGSRGNQPQHF.

The genes are TRBV9 and TRBJ2-7; D perhaps matches TRBD1 (6 bases). The CDR3 runs 13 residues. V lost 0 bases to trimming and J lost 6 bases, with 10 bases between them. Germline CDR1 is SGDLS and CDR2 is YYNGEE. The CDR3: CASSVVQGGEQYF. The CDR3 bases are TGTGCCAGCAGCGTAGTACAGGGCGGCGAGCAGTACTTC.